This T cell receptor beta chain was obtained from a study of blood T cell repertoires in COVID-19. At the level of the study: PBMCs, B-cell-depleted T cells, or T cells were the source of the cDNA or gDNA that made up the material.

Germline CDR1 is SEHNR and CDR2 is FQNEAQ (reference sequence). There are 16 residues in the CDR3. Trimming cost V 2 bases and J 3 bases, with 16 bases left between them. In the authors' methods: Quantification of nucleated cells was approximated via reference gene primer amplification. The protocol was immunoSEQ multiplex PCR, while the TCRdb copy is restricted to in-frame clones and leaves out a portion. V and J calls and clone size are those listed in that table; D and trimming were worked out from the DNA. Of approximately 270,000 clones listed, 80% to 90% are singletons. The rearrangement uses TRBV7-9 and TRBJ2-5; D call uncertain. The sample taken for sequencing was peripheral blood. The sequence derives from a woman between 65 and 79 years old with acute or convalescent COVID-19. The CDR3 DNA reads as TGTGCCAGCAGCTTAAGGCTAGGCCTGGGTGAAGAGACCCAGTACTTC. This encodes CASSLRLGLGEETQYF.